The clone carrying this TCR beta chain came up a few times. Its antigen is as yet unknown. These data come from a study of cytomegalovirus exposure and HLA in healthy donors. Regarding the study as a whole: In vitro, a few CMV-associated chains proved specific for CMV antigens. A previous analysis found most TCR beta V segments productive roughly 87% or roughly 30% of the time. Of the V segments, some could not be distinguished, including TRBV6-2 and TRBV6-3, and were excluded.

The PCR had 60 Vbeta and 13 Jbeta primers. Only in-frame clones appear in the TCRdb table, and some are missing; sequencing was by immunoSEQ multiplex PCR. The sample records 200,000 to 300,000 clones, about four fifths being singletons. Per the germline V gene, CDR1 is SGHNT and CDR2 is YENEEA. V was trimmed by 3 bases and J by 2 bases, leaving 11 bases between them. The CDR3 spans 15 residues. As for the donors, each was a healthy bone marrow donor. The sample taken for sequencing was PBMCs. The chain carries TRBV11-3 and TRBJ1-3; D gene unclear. The origin of this receptor is a woman in her forties in good health and CMV-seropositive. The CDR3 nucleotides read TGTGCCAGCAGCTTGGGCAGCATACCTGGAAACACCATATATTTT. Translated, it gives CASSLGSIPGNTIYF.